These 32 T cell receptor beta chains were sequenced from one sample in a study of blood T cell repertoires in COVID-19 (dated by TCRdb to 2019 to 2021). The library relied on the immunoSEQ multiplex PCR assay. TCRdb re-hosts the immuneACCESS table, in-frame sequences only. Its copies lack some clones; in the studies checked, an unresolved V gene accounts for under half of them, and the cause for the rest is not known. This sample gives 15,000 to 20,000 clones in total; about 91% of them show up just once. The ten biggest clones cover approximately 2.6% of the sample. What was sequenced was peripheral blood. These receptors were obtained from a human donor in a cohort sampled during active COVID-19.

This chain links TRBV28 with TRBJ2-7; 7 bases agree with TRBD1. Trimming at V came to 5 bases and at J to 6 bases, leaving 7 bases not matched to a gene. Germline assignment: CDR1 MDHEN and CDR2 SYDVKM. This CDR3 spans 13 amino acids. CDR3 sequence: CASSRLRTGEQYF. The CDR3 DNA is TGTGCCAGCAGTCGCCTTCGGACAGGCGAGCAGTACTTC.

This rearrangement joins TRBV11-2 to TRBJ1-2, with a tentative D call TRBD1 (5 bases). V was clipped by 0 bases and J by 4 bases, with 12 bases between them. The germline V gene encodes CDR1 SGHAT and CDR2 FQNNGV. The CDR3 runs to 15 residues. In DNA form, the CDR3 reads TGTGCCAGCAGCTTAGATACAGGTCGTCCCTATGGCTACACCTTC. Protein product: CASSLDTGRPYGYTF.

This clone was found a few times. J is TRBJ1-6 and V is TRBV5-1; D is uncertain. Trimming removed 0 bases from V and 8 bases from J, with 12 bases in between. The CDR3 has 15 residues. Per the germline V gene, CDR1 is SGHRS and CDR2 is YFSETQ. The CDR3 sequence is CASSLVGGGDSPLHF. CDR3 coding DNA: TGCGCCAGCAGCTTGGTTGGTGGAGGTGATTCACCCCTCCACTTT.

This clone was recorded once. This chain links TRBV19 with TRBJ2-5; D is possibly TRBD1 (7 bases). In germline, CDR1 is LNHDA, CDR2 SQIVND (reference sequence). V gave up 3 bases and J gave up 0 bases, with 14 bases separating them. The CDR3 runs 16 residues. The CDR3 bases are TGTGCCAGTAGTATTTCGGCGGGACAGTACCAAGAGACCCAGTACTTC. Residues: CASSISAGQYQETQYF.

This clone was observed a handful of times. CDR3 in DNA: TGTGCCAGCAGTCCAACAGGGTTCGGGAATTCACCCCTCCACTTT. Its translation is CASSPTGFGNSPLHF. The V and J genes are TRBV27 and TRBJ1-6; D may be TRBD1 (6 bases). Germline CDR1 is MNHEY and CDR2 is SMNVEV (reference sequence). Trimming stripped 5 bases from V and 7 bases from J, with 15 bases between. CDR3 length: 15 residues.

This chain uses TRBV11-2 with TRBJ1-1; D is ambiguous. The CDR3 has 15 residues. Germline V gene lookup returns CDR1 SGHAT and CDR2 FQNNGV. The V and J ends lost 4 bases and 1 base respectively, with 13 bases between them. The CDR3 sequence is CASSSPREGNTEAFF. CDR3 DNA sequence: TGTGCCAGCAGCTCCCCCCGGGAGGGGAACACTGAAGCTTTCTTT.

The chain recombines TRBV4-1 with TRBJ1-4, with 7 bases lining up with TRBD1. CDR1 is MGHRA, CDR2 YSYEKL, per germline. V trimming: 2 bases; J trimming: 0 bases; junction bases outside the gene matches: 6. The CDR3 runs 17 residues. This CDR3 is CASSQPADRATNEKLFF. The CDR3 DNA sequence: TGCGCCAGCAGCCAACCCGCCGACAGGGCAACTAATGAAAAACTGTTTTTT.

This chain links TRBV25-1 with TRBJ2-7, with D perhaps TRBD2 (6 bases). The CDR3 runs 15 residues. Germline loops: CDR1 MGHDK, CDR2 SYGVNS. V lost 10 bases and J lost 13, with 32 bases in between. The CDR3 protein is CATKKAVFDGTGVYF. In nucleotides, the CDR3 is TGTGCCACCAAAAAAGCGGTGTTCGACGGTACGGGAGTATACTTC.

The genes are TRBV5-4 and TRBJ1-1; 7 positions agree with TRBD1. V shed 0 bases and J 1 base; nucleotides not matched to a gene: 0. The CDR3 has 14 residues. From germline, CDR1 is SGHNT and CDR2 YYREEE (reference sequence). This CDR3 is CASSLGTGNTEAFF. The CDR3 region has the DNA TGTGCCAGCAGCTTGGGGACAGGGAACACTGAAGCTTTCTTT. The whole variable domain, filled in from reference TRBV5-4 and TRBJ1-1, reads ETGVTQSPTHLIKTRGQQVTLRCSSQSGHNTVSWYQQALGQGPQFIFQYYREEENGRGNFPPRFSGLQFPNYSSELNVNALELDDSALYLCASSLGTGNTEAFFGQGTRLTVV.

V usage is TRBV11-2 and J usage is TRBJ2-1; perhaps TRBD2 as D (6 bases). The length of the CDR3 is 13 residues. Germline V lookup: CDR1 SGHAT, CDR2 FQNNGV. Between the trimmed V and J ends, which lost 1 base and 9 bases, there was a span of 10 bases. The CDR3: CASSLAGVPEQFF. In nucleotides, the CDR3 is TGTGCCAGCAGCTTAGCGGGAGTACCTGAGCAGTTCTTC.

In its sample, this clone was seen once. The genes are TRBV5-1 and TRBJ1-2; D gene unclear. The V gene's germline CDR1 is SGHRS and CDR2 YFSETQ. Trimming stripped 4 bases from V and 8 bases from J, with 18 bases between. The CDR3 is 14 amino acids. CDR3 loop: CASSPRAGSGGYTF. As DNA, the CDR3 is TGCGCCAGCAGCCCCCGGGCGGGCTCGGGGGGCTACACCTTC.

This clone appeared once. CDR3 nucleotide sequence: TGCGCCAGCAGCCCGGGACAGGGGGCTTTCTATGGCTACACCTTC. It specifies CASSPGQGAFYGYTF. The chain has TRBV5-1 and TRBJ1-2, with 12 bases matching TRBD1. The CDR3 totals 15 residues. Germline CDR1 and CDR2: SGHRS and YFSETQ. The junction had 5 bases not matched to a gene; V was cut back by 4 bases and J by 4 bases.

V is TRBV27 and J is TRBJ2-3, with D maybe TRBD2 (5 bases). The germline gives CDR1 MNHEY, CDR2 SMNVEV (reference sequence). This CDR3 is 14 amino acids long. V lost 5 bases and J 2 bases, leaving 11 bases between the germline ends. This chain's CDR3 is CASSRDWDTDTQYF. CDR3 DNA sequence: TGTGCCAGCAGTCGGGATTGGGACACAGATACGCAGTATTTT.

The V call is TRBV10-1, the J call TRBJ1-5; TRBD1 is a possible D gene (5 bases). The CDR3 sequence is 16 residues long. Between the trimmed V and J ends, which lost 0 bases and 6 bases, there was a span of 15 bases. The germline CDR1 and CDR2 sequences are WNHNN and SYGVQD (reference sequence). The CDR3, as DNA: TGCGCCAGCAGTGAGTCTGGCAGATCGGGGGGTCAGCCCCAGCATTTT. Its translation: CASSESGRSGGQPQHF.

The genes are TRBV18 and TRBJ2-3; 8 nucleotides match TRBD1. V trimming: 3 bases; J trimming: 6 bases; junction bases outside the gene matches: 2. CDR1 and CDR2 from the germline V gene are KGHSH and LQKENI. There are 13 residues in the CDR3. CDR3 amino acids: CASSPDRGDTQYF. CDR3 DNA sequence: TGTGCCAGCTCACCTGACAGGGGTGATACGCAGTATTTT.

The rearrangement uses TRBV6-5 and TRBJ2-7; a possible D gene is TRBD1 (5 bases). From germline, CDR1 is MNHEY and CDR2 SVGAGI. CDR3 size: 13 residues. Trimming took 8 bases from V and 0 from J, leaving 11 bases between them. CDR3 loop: CASSQDTSYEQYF. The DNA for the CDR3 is TGTGCCAGCTCCCAGGACACCTCCTACGAGCAGTACTTC.

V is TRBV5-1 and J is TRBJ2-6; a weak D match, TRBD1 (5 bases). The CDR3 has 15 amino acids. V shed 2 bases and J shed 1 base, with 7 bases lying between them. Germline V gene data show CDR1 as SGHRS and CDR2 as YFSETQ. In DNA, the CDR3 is TGCGCCAGCAGCTTATCAGGGTCTGGGGCCAACGTCCTGACTTTC. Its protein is CASSLSGSGANVLTF.

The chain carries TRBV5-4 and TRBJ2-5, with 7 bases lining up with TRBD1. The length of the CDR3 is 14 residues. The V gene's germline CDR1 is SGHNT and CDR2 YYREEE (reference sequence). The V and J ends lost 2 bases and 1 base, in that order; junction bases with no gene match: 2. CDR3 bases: TGTGCCAGCAGCTTAGGGGGCCCCCAAGAGACCCAGTACTTC. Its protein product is CASSLGGPQETQYF.

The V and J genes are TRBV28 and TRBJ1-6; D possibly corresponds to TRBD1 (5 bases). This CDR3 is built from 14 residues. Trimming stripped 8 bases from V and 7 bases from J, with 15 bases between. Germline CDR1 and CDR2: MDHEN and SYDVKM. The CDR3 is CASRVGGGNSPLHF. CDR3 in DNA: TGTGCCAGCCGGGTTGGGGGAGGCAATTCACCCCTCCACTTT. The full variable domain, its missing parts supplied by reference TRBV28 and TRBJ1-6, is DVKVTQSSRYLVKRTGEKVFLECVQDMDHENMFWYRQDPGLGLRLIYFSYDVKMKEKGDIPEGYSVSREKKERFSLILESASTNQTSMYLCASRVGGGNSPLHFGNGTRLTVT.

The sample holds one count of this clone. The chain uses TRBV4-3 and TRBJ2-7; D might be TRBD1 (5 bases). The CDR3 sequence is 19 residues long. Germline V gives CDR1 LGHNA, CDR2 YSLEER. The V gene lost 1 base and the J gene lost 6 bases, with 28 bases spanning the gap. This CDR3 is CASSQVWGFRLDLGAEQYF. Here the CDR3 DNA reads TGCGCCAGCAGCCAAGTCTGGGGATTTCGACTGGATTTAGGGGCCGAGCAGTACTTC.

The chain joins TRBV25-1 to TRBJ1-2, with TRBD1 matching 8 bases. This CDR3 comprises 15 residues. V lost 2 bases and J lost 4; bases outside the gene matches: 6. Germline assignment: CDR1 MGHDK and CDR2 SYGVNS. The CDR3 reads CASSEQGALFYGYTF. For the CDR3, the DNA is TGTGCCAGCAGTGAACAGGGGGCTCTCTTCTATGGCTACACCTTC.

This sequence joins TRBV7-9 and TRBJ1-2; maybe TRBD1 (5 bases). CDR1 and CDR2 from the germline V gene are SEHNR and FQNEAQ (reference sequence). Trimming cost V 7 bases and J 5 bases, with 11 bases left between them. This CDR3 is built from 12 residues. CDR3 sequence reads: CASTLGTYGYTF. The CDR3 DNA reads TGTGCCAGCACCCTCGGGACTTATGGCTACACCTTC.

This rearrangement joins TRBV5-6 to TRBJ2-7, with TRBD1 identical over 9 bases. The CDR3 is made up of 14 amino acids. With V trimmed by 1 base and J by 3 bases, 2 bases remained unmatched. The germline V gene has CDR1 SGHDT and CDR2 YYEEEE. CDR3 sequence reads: CASSLRDRVYEQYF. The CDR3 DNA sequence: TGTGCCAGCAGCTTGCGGGACAGGGTCTACGAGCAGTACTTC. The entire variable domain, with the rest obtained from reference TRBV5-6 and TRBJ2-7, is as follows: DAGVTQSPTHLIKTRGQQVTLRCSPKSGHDTVSWYQQALGQGPQFIFQYYEEEERQRGNFPDRFSGHQFPNYSSELNVNALLLGDSALYLCASSLRDRVYEQYFGPGTRLTVT.

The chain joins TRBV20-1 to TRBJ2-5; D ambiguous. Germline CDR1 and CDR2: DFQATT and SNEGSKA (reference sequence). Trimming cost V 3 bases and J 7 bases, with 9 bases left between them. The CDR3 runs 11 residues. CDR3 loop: CSARGSGTQYF. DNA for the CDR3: TGCAGTGCTAGGGGTTCAGGGACCCAGTACTTC.

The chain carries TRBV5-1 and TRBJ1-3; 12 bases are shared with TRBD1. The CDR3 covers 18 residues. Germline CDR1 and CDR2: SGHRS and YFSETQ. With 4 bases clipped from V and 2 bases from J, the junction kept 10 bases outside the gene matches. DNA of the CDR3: TGCGCCAGCAGCGACCGTCCGGGACAGGGGGCGACTGGAAACACCATATATTTT. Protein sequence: CASSDRPGQGATGNTIYF.

CDR3 coding DNA: TGTGCCAGCAGCCAGGCAGGGCCCTACTCCTATAATTCACCCCTCCACTTT. The encoded protein is CASSQAGPYSYNSPLHF. This chain links TRBV27 with TRBJ1-6, with D perhaps matching TRBD1 (5 bases). The CDR3 runs 17 residues. V was clipped by 6 bases and J by 0 bases, with 15 bases between them. Germline V gene data show CDR1 as MNHEY and CDR2 as SMNVEV (reference sequence).

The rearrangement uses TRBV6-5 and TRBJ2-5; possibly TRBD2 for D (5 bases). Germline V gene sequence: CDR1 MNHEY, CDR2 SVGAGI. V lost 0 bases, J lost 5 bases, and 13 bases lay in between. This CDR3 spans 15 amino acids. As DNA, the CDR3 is TGTGCCAGCAGTTACTCGACCGGGGTCTGGGAGACCCAGTACTTC. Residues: CASSYSTGVWETQYF.

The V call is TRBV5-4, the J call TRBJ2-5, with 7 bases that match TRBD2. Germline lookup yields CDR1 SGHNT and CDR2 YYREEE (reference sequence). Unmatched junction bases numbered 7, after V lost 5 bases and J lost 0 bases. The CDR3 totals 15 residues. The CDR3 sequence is CASRETSADQETQYF. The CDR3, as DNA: TGTGCCAGCAGGGAAACTAGCGCCGACCAAGAGACCCAGTACTTC.

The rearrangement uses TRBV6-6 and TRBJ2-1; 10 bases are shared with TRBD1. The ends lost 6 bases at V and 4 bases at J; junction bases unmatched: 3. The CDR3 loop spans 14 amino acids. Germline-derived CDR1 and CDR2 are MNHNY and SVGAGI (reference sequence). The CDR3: CASRPGQGYNEQFF. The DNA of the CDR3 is TGTGCCAGCAGACCGGGACAGGGGTACAATGAGCAGTTCTTC.

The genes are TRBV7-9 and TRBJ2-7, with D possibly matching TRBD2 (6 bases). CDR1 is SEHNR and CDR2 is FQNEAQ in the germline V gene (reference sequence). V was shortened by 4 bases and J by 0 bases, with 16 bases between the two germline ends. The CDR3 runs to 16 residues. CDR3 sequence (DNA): TGTGCCAGCAGCTCCATAGGGGTGGGAGGCTCCTACGAGCAGTACTTC. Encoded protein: CASSSIGVGGSYEQYF.

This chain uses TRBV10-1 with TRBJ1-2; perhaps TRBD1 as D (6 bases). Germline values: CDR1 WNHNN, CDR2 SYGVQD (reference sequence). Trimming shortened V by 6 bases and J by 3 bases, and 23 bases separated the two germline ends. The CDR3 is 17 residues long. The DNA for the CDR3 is TGCGCCAGCAGCCCCCGGGACATCTCCCCCAACGACTATGGCTACACCTTC. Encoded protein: CASSPRDISPNDYGYTF.

The CDR3 region has the DNA TGTGCCAGCACCGGGACAGGGAAGGATACGCAGTATTTT. Residues: CASTGTGKDTQYF. The V and J genes are TRBV19 and TRBJ2-3; 9 nucleotides match TRBD1. Germline CDR1 reads LNHDA; CDR2 reads SQIVND (reference sequence). The CDR3 covers 13 residues. Trimming cost V 9 bases and J 6 bases; bases outside gene matches: 7.